Shown below are 7 T cell receptor beta chains from a single sample sequenced in a study of T cells in localized non-small cell lung cancer (dated by TCRdb to the early 2020s). Library preparation was by the immunoSEQ multiplex PCR assay. Held by TCRdb, this immuneACCESS table contains in-frame sequences only and omits some clones. Under half of the omission traces to an unresolved V gene where checked; the cause of the rest is unknown. The sample includes tens of thousands of clones, with less than 95% observed a single time. 0.85% to 1.4% of the sample comes from the top ten. Sequencing used peripheral blood, obtained before any cancer treatment. These receptors were taken from a woman aged 40 to 75 with stage I lung adenocarcinoma.

The CDR3: CASSLVRGGEQFF. In DNA, the CDR3 is TGTGCCAGCAGCTTAGTAAGGGGAGGAGAGCAGTTCTTC. This chain links TRBV11-2 with TRBJ2-1; weak D call: TRBD2 (6 bases). Looked up from germline, CDR1 is SGHAT and CDR2 is FQNNGV. The V end was cut by 1 base, the J end by 10 bases, with 11 bases between. The CDR3 runs to 13 residues. The full variable domain, with the rest looked up from reference TRBV11-2 and TRBJ2-1, is EAGVAQSPRYKIIEKRQSVAFWCNPISGHATLYWYQQILGQGPKLLIQFQNNGVVDDSQLPKDRFSAERLKGVDSTLKIQPAKLEDSAVYLCASSLVRGGEQFFGPGTRLTVL.

The gene calls are TRBV5-6 and TRBJ1-2; no reliable D call. With 3 bases removed from V and 5 bases from J, the gap between germline ends came to 8 bases. This CDR3 contains 12 residues. The germline CDR1 and CDR2 sequences are SGHDT and YYEEEE. The CDR3 nucleotides are TGTGCCAGCAGCTCGTTGGGATATGGCTACACCTTC. It encodes CASSSLGYGYTF.

This CDR3 reads CASSYQGEQYF. CDR3 nucleotides: TGTGCCAGCAGTTACCAGGGGGAGCAGTACTTC. The chain links TRBV6-5 to TRBJ2-7; tentatively, D is TRBD1 (6 bases). CDR1 MNHEY and CDR2 SVGAGI come from the germline V gene. The V end lost 2 bases, the J end lost 7 bases, and 6 bases lay between the germline ends. The CDR3 has 11 residues.

The chain links TRBV6-6 to TRBJ2-2; no reliable D call. CDR1 and CDR2 (germline): MNHNY, SVGAGI (reference sequence). This CDR3 spans 13 amino acids. Trimming pared 0 bases from V and 2 bases from J, leaving 1 base between. The CDR3 DNA is TGTGCCAGCAGTTACTCTAACACCGGGGAGCTGTTTTTT. This codes for CASSYSNTGELFF.

The gene calls are TRBV21-1 and TRBJ1-4; the listed D gene, TRBD1, was not tested against the DNA. TRBV21-1 is flagged as a pseudogene. The CDR3 consists of 12 residues. CDR3 DNA: TGTGCCAGCAGCAAACGGACAGAAAAACTGTTTTTT. It codes for CASSKRTEKLFF.

The chain uses TRBV9 and TRBJ2-1; the match to TRBD2 covers 14 bases. The ends lost 4 bases at V and 10 bases at J; junction bases unmatched: 7. CDR3 length: 15 residues. Germline V gene lookup returns CDR1 SGDLS and CDR2 YYNGEE. CDR3 bases: TGTGCCAGCAGCCCCGAGGGACTAGCGGGAGTAGAGCAGTTCTTC. This sequence encodes CASSPEGLAGVEQFF.

On this clone: The junction differs from germline at one of its ends, possibly a read error. V and J are TRBV7-9 and TRBJ2-2; D assignment may be TRBD1 or TRBD2 (5 bases each). From germline, CDR1 is SEHNR and CDR2 FQNEAQ (reference sequence). The CDR3 loop spans 18 amino acids. CDR3 sequence (DNA): TGTGCCAGCAGCTTAGGGGTGGGGCAGACGGCGAACACCGGGGAGCTGCTTTTT. This sequence encodes CASSLGVGQTANTGELLF. Using reference TRBV7-9 and TRBJ2-2 for the parts outside the CDR3, the full variable domain is DTGVSQNPRHKITKRGQNVTFRCDPISEHNRLYWYRQTLGQGPEFLTYFQNEAQLEKSRLLSDRFSAERPKGSFSTLEIQRTEQGDSAMYLCASSLGVGQTANTGELLFGEGSRLTVL.